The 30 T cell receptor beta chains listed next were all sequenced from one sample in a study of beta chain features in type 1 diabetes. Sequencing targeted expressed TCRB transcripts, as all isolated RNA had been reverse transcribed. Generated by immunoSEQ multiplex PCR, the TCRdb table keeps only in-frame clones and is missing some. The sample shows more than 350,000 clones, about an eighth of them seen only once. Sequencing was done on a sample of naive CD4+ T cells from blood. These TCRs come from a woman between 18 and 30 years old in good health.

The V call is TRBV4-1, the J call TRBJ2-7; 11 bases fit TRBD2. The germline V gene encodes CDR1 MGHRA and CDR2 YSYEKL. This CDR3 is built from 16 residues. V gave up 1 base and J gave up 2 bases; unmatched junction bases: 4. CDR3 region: CASSQGLAGLTYEQYF. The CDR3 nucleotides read TGCGCCAGCAGCCAAGGACTAGCGGGACTTACCTACGAGCAGTACTTC.

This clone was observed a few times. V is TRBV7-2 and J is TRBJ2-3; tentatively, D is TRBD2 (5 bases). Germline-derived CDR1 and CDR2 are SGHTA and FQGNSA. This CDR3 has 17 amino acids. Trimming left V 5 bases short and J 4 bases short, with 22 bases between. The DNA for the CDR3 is TGTGCCAGCAGCCCCGGGCGACGGGGTTGGGTCCCAGATACGCAGTATTTT. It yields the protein CASSPGRRGWVPDTQYF.

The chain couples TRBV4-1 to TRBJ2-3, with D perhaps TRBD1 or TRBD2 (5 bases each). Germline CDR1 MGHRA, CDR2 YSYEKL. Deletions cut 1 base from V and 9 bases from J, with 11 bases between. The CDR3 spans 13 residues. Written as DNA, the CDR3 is TGCGCCAGCAGCCAAGGGGGGTCTTGGACGCAGTATTTT. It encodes CASSQGGSWTQYF.

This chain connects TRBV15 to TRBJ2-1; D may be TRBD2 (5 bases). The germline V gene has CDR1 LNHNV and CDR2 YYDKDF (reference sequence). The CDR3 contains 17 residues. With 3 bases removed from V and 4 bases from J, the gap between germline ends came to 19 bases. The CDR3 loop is CATSREDVLSRYNEQFF. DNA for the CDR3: TGTGCCACCAGCAGGGAGGACGTTTTGTCGAGATACAATGAGCAGTTCTTC.

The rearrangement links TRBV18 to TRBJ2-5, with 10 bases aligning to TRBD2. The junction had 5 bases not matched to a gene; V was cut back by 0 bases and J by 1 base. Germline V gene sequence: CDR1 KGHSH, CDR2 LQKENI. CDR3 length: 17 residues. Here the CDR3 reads CASSPPRGLASQETQYF. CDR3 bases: TGTGCCAGCTCACCACCTAGGGGACTAGCGAGCCAAGAGACCCAGTACTTC.

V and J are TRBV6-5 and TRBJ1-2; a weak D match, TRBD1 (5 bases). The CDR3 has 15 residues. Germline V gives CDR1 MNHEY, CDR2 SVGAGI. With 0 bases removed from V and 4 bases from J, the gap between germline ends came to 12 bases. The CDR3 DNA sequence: TGTGCCAGCAGTTACTCATCGGGGGGAGCCTATGGCTACACCTTC. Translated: CASSYSSGGAYGYTF.

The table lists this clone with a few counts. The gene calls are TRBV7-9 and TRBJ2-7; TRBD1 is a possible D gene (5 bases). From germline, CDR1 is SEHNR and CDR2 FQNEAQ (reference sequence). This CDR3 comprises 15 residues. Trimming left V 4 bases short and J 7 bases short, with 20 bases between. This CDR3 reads CASSYTTRGLREQYF. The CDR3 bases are TGTGCCAGCAGCTACACGACAAGGGGCCTCCGAGAGCAGTACTTC.

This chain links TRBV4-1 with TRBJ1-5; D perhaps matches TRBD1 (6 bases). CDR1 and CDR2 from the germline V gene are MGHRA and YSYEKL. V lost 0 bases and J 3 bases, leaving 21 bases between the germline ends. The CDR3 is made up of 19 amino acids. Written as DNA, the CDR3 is TGCGCCAGCAGCCAAGACGGTCCTGGGGGCAGGGCGGACAATCAGCCCCAGCATTTT. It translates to CASSQDGPGGRADNQPQHF.

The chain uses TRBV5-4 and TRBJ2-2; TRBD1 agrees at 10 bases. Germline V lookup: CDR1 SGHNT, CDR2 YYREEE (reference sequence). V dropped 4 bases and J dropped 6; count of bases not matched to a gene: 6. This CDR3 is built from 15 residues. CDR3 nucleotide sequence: TGTGCCAGCAGCCTGCCAGGGACAGGGGCCGGGGAGCTGTTTTTT. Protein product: CASSLPGTGAGELFF.

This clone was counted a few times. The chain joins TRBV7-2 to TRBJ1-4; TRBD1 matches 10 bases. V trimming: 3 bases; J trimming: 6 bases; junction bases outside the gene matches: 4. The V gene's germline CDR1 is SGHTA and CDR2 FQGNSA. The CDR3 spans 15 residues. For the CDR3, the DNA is TGTGCCAGCAGCTTGCGCGGGACAGGGGATGAAAAACTGTTTTTT. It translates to CASSLRGTGDEKLFF.

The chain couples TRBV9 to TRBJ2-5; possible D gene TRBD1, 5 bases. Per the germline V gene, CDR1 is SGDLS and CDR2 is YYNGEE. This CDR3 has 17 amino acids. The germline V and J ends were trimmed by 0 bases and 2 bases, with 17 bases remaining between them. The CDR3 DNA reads TGTGCCAGCAGCGTAGACATCTGGGGCGGTCAACAAGAGACCCAGTACTTC. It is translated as CASSVDIWGGQQETQYF. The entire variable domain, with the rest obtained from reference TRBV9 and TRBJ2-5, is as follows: DSGVTQTPKHLITATGQRVTLRCSPRSGDLSVYWYQQSLDQGLQFLIQYYNGEERAKGNILERFSAQQFPDLHSELNLSSLELGDSALYFCASSVDIWGGQQETQYFGPGTRLLVL.

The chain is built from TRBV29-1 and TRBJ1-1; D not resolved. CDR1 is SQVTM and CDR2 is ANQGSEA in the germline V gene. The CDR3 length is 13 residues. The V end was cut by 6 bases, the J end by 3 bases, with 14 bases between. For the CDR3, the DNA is TGCAGCGTAGACGAGGGAGGGTACACTGAAGCTTTCTTT. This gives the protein CSVDEGGYTEAFF.

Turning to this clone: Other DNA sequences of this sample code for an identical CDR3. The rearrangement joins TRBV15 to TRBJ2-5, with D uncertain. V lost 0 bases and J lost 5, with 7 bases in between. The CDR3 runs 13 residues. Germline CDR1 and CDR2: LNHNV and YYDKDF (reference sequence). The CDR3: CATSRDLVETQYF. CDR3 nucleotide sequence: TGTGCCACCAGCAGAGATCTGGTTGAGACCCAGTACTTC.

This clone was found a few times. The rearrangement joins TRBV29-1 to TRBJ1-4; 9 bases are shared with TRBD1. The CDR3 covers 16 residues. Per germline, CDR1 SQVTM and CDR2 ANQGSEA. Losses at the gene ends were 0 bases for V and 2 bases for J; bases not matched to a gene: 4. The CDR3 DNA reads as TGCAGCGTTGAAGAGGACAGGGGTTGGACTAATGAAAAACTGTTTTTT. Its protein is CSVEEDRGWTNEKLFF.

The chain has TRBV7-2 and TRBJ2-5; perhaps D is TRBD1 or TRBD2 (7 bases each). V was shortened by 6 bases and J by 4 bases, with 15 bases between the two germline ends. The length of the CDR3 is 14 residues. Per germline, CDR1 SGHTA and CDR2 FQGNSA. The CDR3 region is CASRSGTATETQYF. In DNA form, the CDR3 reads TGTGCCAGCAGGAGCGGGACAGCAACAGAGACCCAGTACTTC.

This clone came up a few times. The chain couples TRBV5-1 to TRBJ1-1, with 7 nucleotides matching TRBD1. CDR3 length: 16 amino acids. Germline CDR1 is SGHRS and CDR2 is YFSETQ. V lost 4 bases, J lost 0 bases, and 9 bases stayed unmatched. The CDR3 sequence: CASSRRAGGVNTEAFF. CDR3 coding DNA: TGCGCCAGCAGCCGGCGGGCAGGGGGAGTGAACACTGAAGCTTTCTTT.

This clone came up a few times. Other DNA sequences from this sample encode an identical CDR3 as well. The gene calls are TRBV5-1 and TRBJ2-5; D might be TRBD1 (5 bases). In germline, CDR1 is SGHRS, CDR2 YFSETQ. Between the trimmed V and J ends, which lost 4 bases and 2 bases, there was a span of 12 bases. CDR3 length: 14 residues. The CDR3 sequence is CASSPGQSQETQYF. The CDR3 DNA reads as TGCGCCAGCAGCCCCGGACAATCACAAGAGACCCAGTACTTC.

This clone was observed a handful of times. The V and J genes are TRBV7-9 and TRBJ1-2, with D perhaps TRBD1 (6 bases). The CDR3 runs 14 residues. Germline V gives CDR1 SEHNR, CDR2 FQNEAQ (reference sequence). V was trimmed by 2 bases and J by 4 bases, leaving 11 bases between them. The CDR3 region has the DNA TGTGCCAGCAGCTTACTACGGGACACCTATGGCTACACCTTC. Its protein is CASSLLRDTYGYTF.

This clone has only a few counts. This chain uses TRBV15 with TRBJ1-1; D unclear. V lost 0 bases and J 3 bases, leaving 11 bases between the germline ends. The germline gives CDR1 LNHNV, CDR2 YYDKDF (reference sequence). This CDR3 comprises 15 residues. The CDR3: CATSRDRADYTEAFF. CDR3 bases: TGTGCCACCAGCAGAGATCGTGCAGATTACACTGAAGCTTTCTTT.

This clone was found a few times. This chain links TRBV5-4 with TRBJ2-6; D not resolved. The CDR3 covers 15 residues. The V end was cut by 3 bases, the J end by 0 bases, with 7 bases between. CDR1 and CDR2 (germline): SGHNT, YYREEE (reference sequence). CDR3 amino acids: CASSSASSGANVLTF. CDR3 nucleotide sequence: TGTGCCAGCAGCTCAGCCAGCTCTGGGGCCAACGTCCTGACTTTC.

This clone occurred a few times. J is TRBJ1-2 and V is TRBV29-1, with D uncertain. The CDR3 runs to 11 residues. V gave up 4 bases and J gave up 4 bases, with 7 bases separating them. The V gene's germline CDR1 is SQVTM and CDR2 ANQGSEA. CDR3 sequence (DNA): TGCAGCGTTGGTCTTCTCTATGGCTACACCTTC. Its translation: CSVGLLYGYTF.

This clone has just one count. In DNA, the CDR3 is TGCGCCAGTGGACAGGGGGAGATAGAAGAGACCCAGTACTTC. Protein: CASGQGEIEETQYF. The chain has TRBV5-1 and TRBJ2-5, with TRBD1 identical over 10 bases. CDR1 is SGHRS and CDR2 is YFSETQ in the germline V gene. The CDR3 covers 14 residues. J gave up 3 bases and V 8 bases, and 7 bases lay outside the gene matches.

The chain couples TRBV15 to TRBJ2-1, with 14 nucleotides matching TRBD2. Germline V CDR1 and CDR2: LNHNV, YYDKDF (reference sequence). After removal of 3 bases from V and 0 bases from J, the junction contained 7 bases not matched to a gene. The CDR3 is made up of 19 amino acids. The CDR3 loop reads CATSRSGTSGGSSYNEQFF. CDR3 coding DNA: TGTGCCACCAGCAGGTCCGGGACTAGCGGGGGAAGCTCCTACAATGAGCAGTTCTTC.

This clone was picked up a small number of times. CDR3 sequence reads: CASSQNRGQDTQYF. The DNA for the CDR3 is TGCGCCAGCAGCCAAAACAGGGGGCAGGATACGCAGTATTTT. The chain couples TRBV4-1 to TRBJ2-3, with 9 bases identical to TRBD1. After removal of 2 bases from V and 6 bases from J, the junction contained 3 bases not matched to a gene. Germline CDR1 reads MGHRA; CDR2 reads YSYEKL. CDR3 size: 14 residues.

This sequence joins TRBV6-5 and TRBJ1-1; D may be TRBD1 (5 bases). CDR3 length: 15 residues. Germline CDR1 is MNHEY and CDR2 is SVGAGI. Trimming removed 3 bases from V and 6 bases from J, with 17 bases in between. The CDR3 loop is CASSYRPSRGAEAFF. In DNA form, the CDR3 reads TGTGCCAGCAGTTATCGACCCTCTCGAGGGGCTGAAGCTTTCTTT.

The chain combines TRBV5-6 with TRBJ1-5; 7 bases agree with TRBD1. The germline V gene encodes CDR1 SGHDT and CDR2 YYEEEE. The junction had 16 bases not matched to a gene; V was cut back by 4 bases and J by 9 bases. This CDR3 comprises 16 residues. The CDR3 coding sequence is TGTGCCAGCAGCGCTGGACAGGCCTCCCCCCAATGGCCCCAGCATTTT. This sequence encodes CASSAGQASPQWPQHF. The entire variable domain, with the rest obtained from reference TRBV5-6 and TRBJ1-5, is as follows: DAGVTQSPTHLIKTRGQQVTLRCSPKSGHDTVSWYQQALGQGPQFIFQYYEEEERQRGNFPDRFSGHQFPNYSSELNVNALLLGDSALYLCASSAGQASPQWPQHFGDGTRLSIL.

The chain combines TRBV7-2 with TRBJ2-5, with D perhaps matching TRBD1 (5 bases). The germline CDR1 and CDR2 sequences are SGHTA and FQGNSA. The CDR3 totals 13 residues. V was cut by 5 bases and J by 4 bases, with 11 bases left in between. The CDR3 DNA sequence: TGTGCCAGCAGCCTCAGGGCGAGAGAGACCCAGTACTTC. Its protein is CASSLRARETQYF.

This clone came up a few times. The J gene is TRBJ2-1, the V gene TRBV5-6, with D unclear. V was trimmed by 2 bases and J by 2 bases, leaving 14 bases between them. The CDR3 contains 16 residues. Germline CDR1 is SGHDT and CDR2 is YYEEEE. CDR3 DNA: TGTGCCAGCAGCTTAAAGCCGCGGTACACCTACAATGAGCAGTTCTTC. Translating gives CASSLKPRYTYNEQFF.

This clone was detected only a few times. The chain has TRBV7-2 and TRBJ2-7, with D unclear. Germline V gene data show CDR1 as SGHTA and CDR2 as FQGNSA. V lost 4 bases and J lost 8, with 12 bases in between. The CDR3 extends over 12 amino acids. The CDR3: CASSWTRDQQYF. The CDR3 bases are TGTGCCAGCAGCTGGACCAGAGACCAGCAGTACTTC.

The CDR3 protein is CASTFDRGATNEKLFF. The CDR3 DNA is TGTGCCAGCACCTTCGACAGGGGGGCAACTAATGAAAAACTGTTTTTT. This chain connects TRBV2 to TRBJ1-4, with TRBD1 matching 9 bases. The CDR3 is 16 amino acids. V lost 7 bases and J lost 0; bases outside the gene matches: 6. Germline-derived CDR1 and CDR2 are SNHLY and FYNNEI.